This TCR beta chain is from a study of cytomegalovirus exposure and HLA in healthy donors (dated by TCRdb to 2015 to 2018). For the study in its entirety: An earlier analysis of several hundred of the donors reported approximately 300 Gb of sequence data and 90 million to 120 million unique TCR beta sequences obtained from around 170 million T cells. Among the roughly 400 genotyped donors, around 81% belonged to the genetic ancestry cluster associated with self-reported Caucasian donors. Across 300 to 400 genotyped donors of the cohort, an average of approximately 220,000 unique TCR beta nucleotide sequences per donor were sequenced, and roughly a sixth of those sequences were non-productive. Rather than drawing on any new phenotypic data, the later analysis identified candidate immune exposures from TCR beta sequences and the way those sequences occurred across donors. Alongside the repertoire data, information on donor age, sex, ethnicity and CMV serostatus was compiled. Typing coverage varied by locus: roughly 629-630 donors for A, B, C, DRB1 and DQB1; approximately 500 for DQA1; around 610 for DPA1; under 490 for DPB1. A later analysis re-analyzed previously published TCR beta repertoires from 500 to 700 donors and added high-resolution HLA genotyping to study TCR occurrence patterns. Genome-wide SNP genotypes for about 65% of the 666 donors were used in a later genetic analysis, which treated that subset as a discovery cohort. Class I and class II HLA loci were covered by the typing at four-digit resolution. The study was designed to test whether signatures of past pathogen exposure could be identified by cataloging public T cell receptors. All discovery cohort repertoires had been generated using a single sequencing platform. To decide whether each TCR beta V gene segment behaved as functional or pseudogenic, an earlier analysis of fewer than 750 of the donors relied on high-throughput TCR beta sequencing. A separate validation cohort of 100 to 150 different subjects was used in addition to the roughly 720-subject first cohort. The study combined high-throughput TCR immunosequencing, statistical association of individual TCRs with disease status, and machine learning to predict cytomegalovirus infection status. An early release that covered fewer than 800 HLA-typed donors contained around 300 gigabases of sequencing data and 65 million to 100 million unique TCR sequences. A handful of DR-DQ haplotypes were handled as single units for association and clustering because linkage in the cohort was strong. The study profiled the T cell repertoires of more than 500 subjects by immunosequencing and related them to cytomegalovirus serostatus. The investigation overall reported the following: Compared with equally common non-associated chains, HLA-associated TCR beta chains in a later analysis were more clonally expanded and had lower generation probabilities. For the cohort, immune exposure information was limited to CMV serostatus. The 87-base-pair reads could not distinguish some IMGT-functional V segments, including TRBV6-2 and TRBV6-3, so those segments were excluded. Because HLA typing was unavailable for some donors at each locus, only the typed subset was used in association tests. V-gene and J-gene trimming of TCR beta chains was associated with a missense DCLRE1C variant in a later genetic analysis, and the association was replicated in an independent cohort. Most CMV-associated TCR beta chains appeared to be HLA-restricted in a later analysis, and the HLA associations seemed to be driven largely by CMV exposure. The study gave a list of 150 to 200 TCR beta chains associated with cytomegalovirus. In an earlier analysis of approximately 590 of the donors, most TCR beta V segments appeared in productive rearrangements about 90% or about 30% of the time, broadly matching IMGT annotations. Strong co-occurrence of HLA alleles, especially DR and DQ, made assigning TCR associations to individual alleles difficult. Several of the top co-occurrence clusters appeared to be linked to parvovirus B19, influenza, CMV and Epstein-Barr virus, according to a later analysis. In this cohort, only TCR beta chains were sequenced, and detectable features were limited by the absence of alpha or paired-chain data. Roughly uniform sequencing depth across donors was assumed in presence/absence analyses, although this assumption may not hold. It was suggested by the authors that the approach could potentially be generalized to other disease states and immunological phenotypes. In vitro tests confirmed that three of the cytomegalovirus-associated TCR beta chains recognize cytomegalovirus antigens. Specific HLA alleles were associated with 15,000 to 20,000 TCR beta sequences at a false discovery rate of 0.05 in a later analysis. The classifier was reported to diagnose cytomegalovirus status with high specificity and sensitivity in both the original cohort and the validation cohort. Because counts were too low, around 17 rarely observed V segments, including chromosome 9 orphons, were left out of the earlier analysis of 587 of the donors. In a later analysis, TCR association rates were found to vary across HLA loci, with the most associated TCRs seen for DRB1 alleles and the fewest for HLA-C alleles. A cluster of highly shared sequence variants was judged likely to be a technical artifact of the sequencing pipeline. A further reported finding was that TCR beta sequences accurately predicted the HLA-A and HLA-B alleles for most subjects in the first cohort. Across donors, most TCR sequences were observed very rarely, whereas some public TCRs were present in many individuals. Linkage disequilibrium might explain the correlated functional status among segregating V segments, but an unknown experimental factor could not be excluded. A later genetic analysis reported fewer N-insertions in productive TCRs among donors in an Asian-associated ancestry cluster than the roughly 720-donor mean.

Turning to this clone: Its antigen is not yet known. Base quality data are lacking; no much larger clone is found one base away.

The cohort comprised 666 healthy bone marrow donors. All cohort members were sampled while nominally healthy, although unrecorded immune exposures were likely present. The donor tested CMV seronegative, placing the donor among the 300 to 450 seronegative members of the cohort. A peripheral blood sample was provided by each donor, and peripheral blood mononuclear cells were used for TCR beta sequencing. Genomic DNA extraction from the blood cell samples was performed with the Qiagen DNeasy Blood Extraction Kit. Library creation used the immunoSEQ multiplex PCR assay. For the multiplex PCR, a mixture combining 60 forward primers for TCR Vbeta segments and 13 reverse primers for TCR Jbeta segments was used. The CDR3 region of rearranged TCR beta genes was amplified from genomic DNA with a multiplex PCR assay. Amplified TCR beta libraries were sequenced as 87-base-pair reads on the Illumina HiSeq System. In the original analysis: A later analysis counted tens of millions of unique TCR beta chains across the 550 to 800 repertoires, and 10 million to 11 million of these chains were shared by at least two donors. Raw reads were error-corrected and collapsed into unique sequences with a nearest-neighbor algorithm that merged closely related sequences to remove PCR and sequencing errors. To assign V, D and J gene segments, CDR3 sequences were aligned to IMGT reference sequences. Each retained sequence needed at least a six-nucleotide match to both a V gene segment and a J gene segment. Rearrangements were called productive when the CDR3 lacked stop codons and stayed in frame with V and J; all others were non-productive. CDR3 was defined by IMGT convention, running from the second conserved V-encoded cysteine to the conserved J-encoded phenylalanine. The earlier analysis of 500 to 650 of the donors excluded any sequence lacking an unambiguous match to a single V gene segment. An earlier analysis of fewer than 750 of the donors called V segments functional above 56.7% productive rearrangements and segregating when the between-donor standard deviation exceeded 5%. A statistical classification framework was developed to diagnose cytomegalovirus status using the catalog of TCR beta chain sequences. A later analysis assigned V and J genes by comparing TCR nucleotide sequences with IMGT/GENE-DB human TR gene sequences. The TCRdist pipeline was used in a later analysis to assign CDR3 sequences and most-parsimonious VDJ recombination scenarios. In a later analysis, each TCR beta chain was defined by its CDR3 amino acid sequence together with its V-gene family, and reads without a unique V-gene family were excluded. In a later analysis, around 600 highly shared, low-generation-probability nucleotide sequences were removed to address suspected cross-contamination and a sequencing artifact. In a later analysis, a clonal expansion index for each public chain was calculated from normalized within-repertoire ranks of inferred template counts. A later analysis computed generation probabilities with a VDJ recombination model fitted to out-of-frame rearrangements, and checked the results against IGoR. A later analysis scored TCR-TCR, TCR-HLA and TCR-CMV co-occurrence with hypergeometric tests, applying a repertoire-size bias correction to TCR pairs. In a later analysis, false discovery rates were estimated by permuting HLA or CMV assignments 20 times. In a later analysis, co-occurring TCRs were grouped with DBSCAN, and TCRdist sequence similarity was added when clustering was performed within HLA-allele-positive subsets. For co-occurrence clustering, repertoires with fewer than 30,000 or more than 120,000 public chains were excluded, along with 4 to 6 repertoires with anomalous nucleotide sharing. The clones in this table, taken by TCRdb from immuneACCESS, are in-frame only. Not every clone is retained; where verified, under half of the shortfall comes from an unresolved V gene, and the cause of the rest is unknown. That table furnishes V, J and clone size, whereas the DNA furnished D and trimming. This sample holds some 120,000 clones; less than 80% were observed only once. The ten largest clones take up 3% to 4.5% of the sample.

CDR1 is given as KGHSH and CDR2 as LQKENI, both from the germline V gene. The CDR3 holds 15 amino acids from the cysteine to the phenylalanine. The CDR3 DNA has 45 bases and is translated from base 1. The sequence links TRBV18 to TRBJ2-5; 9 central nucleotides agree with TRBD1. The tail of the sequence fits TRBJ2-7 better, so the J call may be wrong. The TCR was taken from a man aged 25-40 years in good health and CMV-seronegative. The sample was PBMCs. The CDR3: CASSPGQGTSYEQYF. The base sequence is TGTGCCAGCTCACCCGGACAGGGGACCTCCTACGAGCAGTACTTC.